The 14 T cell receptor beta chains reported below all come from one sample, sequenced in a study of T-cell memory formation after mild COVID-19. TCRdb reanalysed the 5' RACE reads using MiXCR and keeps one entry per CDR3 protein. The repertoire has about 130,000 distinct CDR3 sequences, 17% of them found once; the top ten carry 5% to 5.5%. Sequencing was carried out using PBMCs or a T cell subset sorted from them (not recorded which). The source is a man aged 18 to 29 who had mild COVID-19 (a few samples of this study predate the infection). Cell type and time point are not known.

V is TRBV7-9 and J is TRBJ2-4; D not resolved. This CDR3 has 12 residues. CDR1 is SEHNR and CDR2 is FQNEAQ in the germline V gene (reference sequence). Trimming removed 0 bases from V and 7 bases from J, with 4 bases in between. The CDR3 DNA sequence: TGTGCCAGCAGCTTAGCTCCTAACATTCAGTACTTC. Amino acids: CASSLAPNIQYF.

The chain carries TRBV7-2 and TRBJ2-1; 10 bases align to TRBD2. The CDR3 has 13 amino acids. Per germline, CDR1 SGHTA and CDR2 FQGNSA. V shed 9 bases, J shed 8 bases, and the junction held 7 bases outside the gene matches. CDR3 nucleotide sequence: TGTGCCAGTTCGAGCGGGGGGGCCGATGAGCAGTTCTTC. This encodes CASSSGGADEQFF. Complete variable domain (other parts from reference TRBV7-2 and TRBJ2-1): GAGVSQSPSNKVTEKGKDVELRCDPISGHTALYWYRQSLGQGLEFLIYFQGNSAPDKSGLPSDRFSAERTGGSVSTLTIQRTQQEDSAVYLCASSSGGADEQFFGPGTRLTVL.

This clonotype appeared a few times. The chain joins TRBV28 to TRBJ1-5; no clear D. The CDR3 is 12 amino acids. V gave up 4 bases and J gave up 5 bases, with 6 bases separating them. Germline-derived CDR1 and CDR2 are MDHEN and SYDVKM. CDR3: CASSSEYQPQHF. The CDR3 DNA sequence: TGTGCCAGCAGTTCCGAGTATCAGCCCCAGCATTTT. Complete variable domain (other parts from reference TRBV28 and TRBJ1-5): DVKVTQSSRYLVKRTGEKVFLECVQDMDHENMFWYRQDPGLGLRLIYFSYDVKMKEKGDIPEGYSVSREKKERFSLILESASTNQTSMYLCASSSEYQPQHFGDGTRLSIL.

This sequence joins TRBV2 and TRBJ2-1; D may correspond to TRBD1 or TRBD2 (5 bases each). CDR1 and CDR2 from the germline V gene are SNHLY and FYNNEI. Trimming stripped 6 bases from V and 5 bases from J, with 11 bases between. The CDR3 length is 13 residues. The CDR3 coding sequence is TGTGCCAGCAGGGTTGAGGGGAACAATGAGCAGTTCTTC. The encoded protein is CASRVEGNNEQFF.

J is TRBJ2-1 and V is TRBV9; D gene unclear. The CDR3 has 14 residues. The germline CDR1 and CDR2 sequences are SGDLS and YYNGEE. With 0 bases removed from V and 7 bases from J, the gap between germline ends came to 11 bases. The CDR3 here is CASSVEMALNEQFF. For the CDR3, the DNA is TGTGCCAGCAGCGTAGAAATGGCTTTGAATGAGCAGTTCTTC.

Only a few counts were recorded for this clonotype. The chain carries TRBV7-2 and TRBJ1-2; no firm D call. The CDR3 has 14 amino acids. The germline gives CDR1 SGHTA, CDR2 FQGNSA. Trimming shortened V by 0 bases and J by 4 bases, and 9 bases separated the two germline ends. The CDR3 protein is CASSLAAVGYGYTF. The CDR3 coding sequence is TGTGCCAGCAGCTTAGCGGCGGTGGGCTATGGCTACACCTTC.

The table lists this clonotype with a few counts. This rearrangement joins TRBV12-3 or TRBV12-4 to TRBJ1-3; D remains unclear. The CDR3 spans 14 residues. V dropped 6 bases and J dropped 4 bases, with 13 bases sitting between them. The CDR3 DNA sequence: TGTGCCAGCAGCCTCAGACTGGGCGGAAACACCATATATTTT. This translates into CASSLRLGGNTIYF.

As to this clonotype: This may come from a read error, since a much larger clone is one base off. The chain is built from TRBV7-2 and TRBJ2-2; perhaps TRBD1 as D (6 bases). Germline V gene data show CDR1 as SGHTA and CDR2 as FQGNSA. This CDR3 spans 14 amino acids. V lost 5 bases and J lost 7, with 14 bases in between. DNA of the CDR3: TGTGCCAGCAGCCGACCAGGGGTGGGCGGGGAGCTGTTTTTT. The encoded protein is CASSRPGVGGELFF.

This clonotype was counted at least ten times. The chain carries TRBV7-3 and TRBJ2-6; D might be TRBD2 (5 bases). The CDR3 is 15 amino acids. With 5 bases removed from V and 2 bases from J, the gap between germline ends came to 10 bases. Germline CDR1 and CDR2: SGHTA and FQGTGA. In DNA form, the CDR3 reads TGTGCCAGCAGCCGGACGGGAACTGGGGCCAACGTCCTGACTTTC. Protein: CASSRTGTGANVLTF.

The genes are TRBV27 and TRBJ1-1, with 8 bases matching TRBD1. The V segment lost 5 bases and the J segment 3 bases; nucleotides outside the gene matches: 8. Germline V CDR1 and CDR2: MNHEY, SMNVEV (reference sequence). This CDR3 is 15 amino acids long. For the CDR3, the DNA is TGTGCCAGCAGTCCCACCGGGACAGGAGACACTGAAGCTTTCTTT. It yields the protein CASSPTGTGDTEAFF.

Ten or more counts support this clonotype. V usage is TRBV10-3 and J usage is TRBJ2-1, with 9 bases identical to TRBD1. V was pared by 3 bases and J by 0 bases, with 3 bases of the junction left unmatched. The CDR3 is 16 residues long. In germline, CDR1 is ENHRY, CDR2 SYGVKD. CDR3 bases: TGTGCCATCAGTGACGGGACAGGGAGCTCCTACAATGAGCAGTTCTTC. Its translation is CAISDGTGSSYNEQFF.

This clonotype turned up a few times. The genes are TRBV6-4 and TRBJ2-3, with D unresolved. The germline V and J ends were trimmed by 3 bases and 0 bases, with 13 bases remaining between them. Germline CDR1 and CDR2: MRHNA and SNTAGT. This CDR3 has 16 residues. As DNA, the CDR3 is TGTGCCAGCAGTGAATGTCGACCCACCAGCACAGATACGCAGTATTTT. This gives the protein CASSECRPTSTDTQYF.

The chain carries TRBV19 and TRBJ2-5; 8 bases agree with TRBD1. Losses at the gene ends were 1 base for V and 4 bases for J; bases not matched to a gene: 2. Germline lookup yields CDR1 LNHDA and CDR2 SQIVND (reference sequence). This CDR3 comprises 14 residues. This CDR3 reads CASSIGDRGETQYF. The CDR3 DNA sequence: TGTGCCAGTAGTATAGGAGACAGGGGAGAGACCCAGTACTTC. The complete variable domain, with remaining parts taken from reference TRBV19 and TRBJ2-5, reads DGGITQSPKYLFRKEGQNVTLSCEQNLNHDAMYWYRQDPGQGLRLIYYSQIVNDFQKGDIAEGYSVSREKKESFPLTVTSAQKNPTAFYLCASSIGDRGETQYFGPGTRLLVL.

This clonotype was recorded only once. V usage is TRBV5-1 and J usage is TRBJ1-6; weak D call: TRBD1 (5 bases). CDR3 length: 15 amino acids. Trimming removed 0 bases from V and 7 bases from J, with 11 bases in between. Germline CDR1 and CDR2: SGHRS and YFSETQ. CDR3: CASSLGQNNNSPLHF. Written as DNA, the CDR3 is TGCGCCAGCAGCTTGGGACAGAACAACAATTCACCCCTCCACTTT.